This T cell receptor (beta chain) was obtained from a study of T cell changes during pregnancy in multiple sclerosis. CDR3 length: 19 residues. Trimming cost V 2 bases and J 4 bases, with 26 bases left between them. Germline CDR1 SEHNR, CDR2 FQNEAQ (reference sequence). Measured with immunoSEQ multiplex PCR; TCRdb has only the in-frame clones, and not every one. The sample has 40,000 to 60,000 clones, just under 95% seen once. This receptor was obtained from a female donor with multiple sclerosis, enrolled in a pregnancy study. V is TRBV7-9 and J is TRBJ1-1; a weak D match, TRBD1 (6 bases). The specimen was CD8+ T cells from peripheral blood mononuclear cells, collected in the first trimester of pregnancy. DNA of the CDR3: TGTGCCAGCAGCTTAATCCCTCTGGGGGCTTCCGTTTGGAGCACTGAAGCTTTCTTT. The encoded protein is CASSLIPLGASVWSTEAFF.